This T cell receptor beta chain was recorded in a study of blood T cell repertoires in COVID-19. Overall study context: The United States, Italy and Spain supplied acute and convalescent COVID-19 samples. The cDNA or gDNA used as material had been derived from T cells, B-cell-depleted T cells, or PBMCs.

In the source study's methods: Amplification of reference gene primers was used by the study to estimate nucleated cell counts. Method: immunoSEQ multiplex PCR; TCRdb's copy keeps in-frame clones and lacks some. V, J and clone size are taken as reported in that table, and D and trimming were inferred from the DNA itself. The sample has approximately 91,000 clones; 70% to 80% are singletons. V shed 4 bases and J shed 7 bases, with 7 bases lying between them. The CDR3 length is 11 residues. Germline V CDR1 and CDR2: MNHEY, SVGAGI. Sequenced material: peripheral blood. The chain links TRBV6-5 to TRBJ1-2; a possible D gene is TRBD1 (6 bases). The receptor was isolated from a man aged 65 to 85 with acute or convalescent COVID-19. CDR3 bases: TGTGCCAGCAGTTCGACAGGTGGCTACACCTTC. Residues: CASSSTGGYTF.